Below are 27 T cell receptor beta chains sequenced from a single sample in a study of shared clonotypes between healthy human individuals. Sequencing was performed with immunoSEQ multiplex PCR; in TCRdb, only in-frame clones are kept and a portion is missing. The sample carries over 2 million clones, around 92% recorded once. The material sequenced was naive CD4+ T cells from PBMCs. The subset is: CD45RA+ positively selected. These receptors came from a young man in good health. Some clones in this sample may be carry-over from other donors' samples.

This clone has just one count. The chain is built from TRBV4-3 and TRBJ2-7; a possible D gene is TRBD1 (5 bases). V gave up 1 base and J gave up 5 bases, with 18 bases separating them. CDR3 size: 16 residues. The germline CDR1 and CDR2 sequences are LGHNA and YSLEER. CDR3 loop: CASSQVGARATHEQYF. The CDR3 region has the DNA TGCGCCAGCAGCCAAGTGGGTGCCAGGGCGACCCACGAGCAGTACTTC.

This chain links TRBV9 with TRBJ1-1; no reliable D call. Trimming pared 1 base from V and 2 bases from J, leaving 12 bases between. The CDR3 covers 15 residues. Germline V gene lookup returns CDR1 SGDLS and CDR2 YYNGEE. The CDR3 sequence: CASSVRNSLNTEAFF. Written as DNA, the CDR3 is TGTGCCAGCAGCGTAAGAAACAGTCTCAACACTGAAGCTTTCTTT.

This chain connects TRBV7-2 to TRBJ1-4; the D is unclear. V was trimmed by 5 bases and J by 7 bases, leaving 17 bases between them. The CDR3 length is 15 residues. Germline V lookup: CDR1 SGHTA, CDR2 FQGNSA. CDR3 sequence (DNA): TGTGCCAGCAGCCCCCGTCGCCAGGCCTTTGAAAAACTGTTTTTT. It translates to CASSPRRQAFEKLFF.

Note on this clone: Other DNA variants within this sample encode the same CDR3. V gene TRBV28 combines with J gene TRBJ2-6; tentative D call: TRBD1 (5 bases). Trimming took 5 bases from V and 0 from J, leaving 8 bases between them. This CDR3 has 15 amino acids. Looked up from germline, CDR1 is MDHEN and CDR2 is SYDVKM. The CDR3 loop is CASSPQGSGANVLTF. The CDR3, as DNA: TGTGCCAGCAGTCCTCAGGGCTCTGGGGCCAACGTCCTGACTTTC.

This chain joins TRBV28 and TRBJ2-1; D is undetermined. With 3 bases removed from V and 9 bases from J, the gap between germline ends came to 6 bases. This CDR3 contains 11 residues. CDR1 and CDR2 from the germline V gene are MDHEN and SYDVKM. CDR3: CASSFFREQFF. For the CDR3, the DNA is TGTGCCAGCAGTTTCTTCCGTGAGCAGTTCTTC. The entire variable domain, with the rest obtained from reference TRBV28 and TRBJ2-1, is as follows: DVKVTQSSRYLVKRTGEKVFLECVQDMDHENMFWYRQDPGLGLRLIYFSYDVKMKEKGDIPEGYSVSREKKERFSLILESASTNQTSMYLCASSFFREQFFGPGTRLTVL.

The CDR3 loop reads CASSFGRGAWYLYEQYF. In DNA form, the CDR3 reads TGTGCCAGCAGTTTTGGCAGGGGAGCCTGGTACCTCTACGAGCAGTACTTC. The gene calls are TRBV27 and TRBJ2-7; perhaps TRBD1 as D (6 bases). V shed 3 bases and J shed 3 bases, with 21 bases lying between them. The CDR3 is 17 residues long. Germline CDR1 reads MNHEY; CDR2 reads SMNVEV (reference sequence).

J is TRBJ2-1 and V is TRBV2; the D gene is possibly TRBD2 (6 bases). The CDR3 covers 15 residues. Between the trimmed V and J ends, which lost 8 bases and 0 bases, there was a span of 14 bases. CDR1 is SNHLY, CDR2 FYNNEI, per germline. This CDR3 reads CASVRLANSYNEQFF. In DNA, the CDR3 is TGTGCCAGCGTTCGGCTAGCGAACTCCTACAATGAGCAGTTCTTC.

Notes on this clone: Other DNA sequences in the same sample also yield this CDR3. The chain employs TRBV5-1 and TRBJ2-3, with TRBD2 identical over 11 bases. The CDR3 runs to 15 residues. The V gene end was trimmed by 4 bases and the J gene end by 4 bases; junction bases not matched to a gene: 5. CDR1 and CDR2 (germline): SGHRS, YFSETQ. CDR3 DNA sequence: TGCGCCAGCAGCCCCGGGACTAGCGGAGCAGATACGCAGTATTTT. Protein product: CASSPGTSGADTQYF.

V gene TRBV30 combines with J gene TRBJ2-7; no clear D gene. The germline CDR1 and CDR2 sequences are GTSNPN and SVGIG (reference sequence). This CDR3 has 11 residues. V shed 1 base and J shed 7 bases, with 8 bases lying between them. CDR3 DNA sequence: TGTGCCTGGAGTGGGGTAGAAGAGCAGTACTTC. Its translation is CAWSGVEEQYF.

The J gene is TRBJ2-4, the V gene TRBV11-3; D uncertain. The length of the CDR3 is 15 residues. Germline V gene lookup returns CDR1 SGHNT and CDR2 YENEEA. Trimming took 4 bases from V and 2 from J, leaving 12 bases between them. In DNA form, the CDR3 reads TGTGCCAGCAGCTCGGGCTCGGGTTCCAAAAACATTCAGTACTTC. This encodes CASSSGSGSKNIQYF.

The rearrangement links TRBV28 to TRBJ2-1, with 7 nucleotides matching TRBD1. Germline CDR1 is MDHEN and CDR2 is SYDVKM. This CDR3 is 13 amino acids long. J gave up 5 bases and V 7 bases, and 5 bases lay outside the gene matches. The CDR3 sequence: CASTLGGDNEQFF. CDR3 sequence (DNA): TGTGCCAGCACCCTAGGGGGCGACAATGAGCAGTTCTTC.

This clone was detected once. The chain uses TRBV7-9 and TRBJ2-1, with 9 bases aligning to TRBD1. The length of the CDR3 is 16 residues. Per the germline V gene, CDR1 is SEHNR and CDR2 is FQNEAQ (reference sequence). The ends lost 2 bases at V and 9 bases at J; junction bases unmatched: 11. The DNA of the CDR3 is TGTGCCAGCAGCTTAAGAGGGACAGGGCTCCGAGGTGAGCAGTTCTTC. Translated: CASSLRGTGLRGEQFF. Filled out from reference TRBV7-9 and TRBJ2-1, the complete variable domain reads DTGVSQNPRHKITKRGQNVTFRCDPISEHNRLYWYRQTLGQGPEFLTYFQNEAQLEKSRLLSDRFSAERPKGSFSTLEIQRTEQGDSAMYLCASSLRGTGLRGEQFFGPGTRLTVL.

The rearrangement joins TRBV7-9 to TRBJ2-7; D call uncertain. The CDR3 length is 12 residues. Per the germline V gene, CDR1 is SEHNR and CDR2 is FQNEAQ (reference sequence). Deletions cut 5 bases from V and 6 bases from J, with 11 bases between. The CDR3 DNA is TGTGCCAGCAGCCCTGGACGGGCCGAGCAGTACTTC. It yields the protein CASSPGRAEQYF.

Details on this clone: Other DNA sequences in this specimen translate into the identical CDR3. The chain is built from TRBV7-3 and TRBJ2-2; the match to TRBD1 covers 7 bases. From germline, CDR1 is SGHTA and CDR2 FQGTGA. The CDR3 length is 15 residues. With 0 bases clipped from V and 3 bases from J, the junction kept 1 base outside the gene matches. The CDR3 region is CASSLTGGDTGELFF. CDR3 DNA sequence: TGTGCCAGCAGCTTAACAGGGGGCGACACCGGGGAGCTGTTTTTT.

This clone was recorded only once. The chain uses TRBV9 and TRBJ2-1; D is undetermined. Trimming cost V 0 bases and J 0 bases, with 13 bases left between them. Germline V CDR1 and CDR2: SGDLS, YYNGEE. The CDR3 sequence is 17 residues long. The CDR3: CASSVGLGGRSYNEQFF. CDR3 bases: TGTGCCAGCAGCGTAGGGTTGGGCGGCCGCTCCTACAATGAGCAGTTCTTC.

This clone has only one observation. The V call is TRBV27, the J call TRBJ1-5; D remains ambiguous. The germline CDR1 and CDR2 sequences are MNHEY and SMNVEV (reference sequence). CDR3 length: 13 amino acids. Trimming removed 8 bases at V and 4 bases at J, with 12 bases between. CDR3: CASGASGNQPQHF. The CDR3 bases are TGTGCCAGCGGAGCCAGCGGGAATCAGCCCCAGCATTTT.

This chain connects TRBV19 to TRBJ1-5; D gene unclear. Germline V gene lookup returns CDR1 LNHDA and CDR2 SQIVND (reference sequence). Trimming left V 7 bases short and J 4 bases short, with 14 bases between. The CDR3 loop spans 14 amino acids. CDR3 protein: CASTLRLPNQPQHF. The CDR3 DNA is TGTGCCAGTACTTTGAGGCTTCCGAATCAGCCCCAGCATTTT.

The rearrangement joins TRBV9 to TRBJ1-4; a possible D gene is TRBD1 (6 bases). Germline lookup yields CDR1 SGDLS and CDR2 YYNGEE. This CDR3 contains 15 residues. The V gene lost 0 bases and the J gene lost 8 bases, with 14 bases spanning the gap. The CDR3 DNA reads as TGTGCCAGCAGCGTAGGAGGGGGAGCTTTGGAAAAACTGTTTTTT. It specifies CASSVGGGALEKLFF.

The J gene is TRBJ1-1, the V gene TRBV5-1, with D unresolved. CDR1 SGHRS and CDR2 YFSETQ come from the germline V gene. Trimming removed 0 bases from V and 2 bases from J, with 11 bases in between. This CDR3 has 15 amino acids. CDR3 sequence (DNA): TGCGCCAGCAGCTTGGTTGTAACAGCCAACACTGAAGCTTTCTTT. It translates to CASSLVVTANTEAFF.

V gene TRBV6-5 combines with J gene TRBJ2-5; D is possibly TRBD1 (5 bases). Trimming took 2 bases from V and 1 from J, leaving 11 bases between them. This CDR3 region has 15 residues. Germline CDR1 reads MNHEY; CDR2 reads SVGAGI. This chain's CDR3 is CASSYAQGSQETQYF. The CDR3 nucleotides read TGTGCCAGCAGTTACGCGCAGGGTAGCCAAGAGACCCAGTACTTC.

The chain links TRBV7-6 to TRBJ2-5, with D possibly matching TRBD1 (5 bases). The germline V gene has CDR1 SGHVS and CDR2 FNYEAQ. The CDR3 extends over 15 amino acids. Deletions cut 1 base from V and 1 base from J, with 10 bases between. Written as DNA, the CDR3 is TGTGCCAGCAGCTTAGGGGCAGGGATCCAAGAGACCCAGTACTTC. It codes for CASSLGAGIQETQYF.

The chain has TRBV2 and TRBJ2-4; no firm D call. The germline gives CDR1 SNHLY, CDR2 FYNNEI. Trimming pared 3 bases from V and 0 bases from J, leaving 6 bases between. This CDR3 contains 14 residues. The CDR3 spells CASSDHLAKNIQYF. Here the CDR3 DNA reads TGTGCCAGCAGTGATCATCTAGCCAAAAACATTCAGTACTTC.

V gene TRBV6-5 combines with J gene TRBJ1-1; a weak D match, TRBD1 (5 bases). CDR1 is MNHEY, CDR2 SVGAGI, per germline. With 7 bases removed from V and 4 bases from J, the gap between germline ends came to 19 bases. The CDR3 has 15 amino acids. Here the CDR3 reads CASTKSPSGGTEAFF. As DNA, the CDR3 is TGTGCCAGCACCAAAAGTCCCTCGGGGGGCACTGAAGCTTTCTTT.

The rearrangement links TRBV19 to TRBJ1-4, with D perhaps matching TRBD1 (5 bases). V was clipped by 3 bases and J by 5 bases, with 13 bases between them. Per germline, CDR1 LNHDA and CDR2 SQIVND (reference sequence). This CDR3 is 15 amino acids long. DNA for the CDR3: TGTGCCAGTAGTATTCGACAGAAGAAGAATGAAAAACTGTTTTTT. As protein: CASSIRQKKNEKLFF.

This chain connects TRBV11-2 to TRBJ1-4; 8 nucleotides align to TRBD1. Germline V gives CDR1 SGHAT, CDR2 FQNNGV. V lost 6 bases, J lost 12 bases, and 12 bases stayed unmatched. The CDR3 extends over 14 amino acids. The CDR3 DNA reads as TGTGCCAGCAGTCCAGGGGGCGCATTGAGGGAACTGTTTTTT. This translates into CASSPGGALRELFF.

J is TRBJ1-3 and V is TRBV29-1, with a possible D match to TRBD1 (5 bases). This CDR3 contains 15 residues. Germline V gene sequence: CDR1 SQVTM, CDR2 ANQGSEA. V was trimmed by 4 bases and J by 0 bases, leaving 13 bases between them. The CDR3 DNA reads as TGCAGCGTTGCGGGGCTGGGAGTCTCTGGAAACACCATATATTTT. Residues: CSVAGLGVSGNTIYF.

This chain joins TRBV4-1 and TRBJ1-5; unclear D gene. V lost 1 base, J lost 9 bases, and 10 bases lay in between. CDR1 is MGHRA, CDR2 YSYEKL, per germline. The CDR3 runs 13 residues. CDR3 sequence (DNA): TGCGCCAGCAGCCAAGTCCACATGGGGCCCCAGCATTTT. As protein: CASSQVHMGPQHF.